A selection of T cell receptor beta chains follows, all from one sample in a study of T-cell reconstitution after alpha-beta-depleted transplantation in children. TCRdb reanalysed the PCR reads using MiXCR and keeps one entry per CDR3 protein. The sample shows 210,000 or so distinct CDR3 sequences, around 9.6% of them seen only once. The input for sequencing was PBMCs from the stem cell graft donor, taken from the stem cell graft. The source of these receptors is a human donor who donated a stem cell graft to a child with acute lymphoblastic leukemia. Both conserved end residues are part of each CDR3. D genes are given only for firm matches. The size of a clone is reported for some rows only, either as once, few or many, or as a class for expanded clones.

j_call,clone_size,d_call,v_call,cdr3_nt,cdr3_aa
TRBJ2-1,few,TRBD2,TRBV6-2/TRBV6-3,TGTGCCAGCAAAGGAGCGGGGGGGCCCCCGTTGAGGAATGAGCAGTTCTTC,CASKGAGGPPLRNEQFF
TRBJ2-7,.,.,TRBV3-1,TGTGCCAGCAGCCAAGCGACGCGGACAAGCTCCTACGAGCAGTACTTC,CASSQATRTSSYEQYF
TRBJ2-3,few,.,TRBV7-2,TGTGCCAGCAGCTTATTAGGCGGGGATAGCACAGATACGCAGTATTTT,CASSLLGGDSTDTQYF
TRBJ2-7,.,.,TRBV7-2,TGTGCCAGCAGCCCCGTCCAGGGTAGGGGGGAGCAGTACTTC,CASSPVQGRGEQYF
TRBJ2-7,many,.,TRBV5-1,TGCGCCAGCAGCTTGGAGACAGGAGTCCTCTACGAGCAGTACTTC,CASSLETGVLYEQYF
TRBJ1-5,.,TRBD1,TRBV10-3,TGTGCCATCAGCACCGGGACAGATAGCAATCAGCCCCAGCATTTT,CAISTGTDSNQPQHF
TRBJ2-3,many,TRBD2,TRBV7-8,TGTGCCAGCAGCTTAGCCCGCCCGGTCGCGGGGGTCACAGATACGCAGTATTTT,CASSLARPVAGVTDTQYF
TRBJ2-5,few,.,TRBV5-1,TGCGCCAGCAGCTTGGGCCGTGGACAGCAAGAGACCCAGTACTTC,CASSLGRGQQETQYF
TRBJ1-4,.,.,TRBV20-1,TGCAGTGCTTATCGGCGGGGGGCTAATGAAAAACTGTTTTTT,CSAYRRGANEKLFF
TRBJ1-2,many,TRBD1,TRBV7-9,TGTGCCAGCCGCGGGACAGGGCCAACTAACTATGGCTACACCTTC,CASRGTGPTNYGYTF
TRBJ2-1,.,.,TRBV20-1,TGCAGTGCCGCTAAGGATGGCGGGGCCCTTTACAATGAGCAGTTCTTC,CSAAKDGGALYNEQFF
TRBJ1-3,many,TRBD1,TRBV12-3/TRBV12-4,TGTGCCAGCAGTCTAACAGGGGGGTCTGGAAACACCATATATTTT,CASSLTGGSGNTIYF
TRBJ2-7,.,TRBD1,TRBV20-1,TGCAGTGCTACTGACAGGGCAATCTACGAGCAGTACTTC,CSATDRAIYEQYF
TRBJ1-2,few,TRBD1,TRBV12-3/TRBV12-4,TGTGCCAGCAGCCAGGTGGGACAGGGGATCTATGGCTACACCTTC,CASSQVGQGIYGYTF
TRBJ2-7,.,TRBD1,TRBV27,TGTGCCAGCAGAGATACTCCGGGACAGATATACGAGCAGTACTTC,CASRDTPGQIYEQYF
TRBJ1-1,few,.,TRBV12-3/TRBV12-4,TGTGCCAGCAGGGGACGGAGTGCGAACACTGAAGCTTTCTTT,CASRGRSANTEAFF
TRBJ2-2,many,TRBD1,TRBV24-1,TGTGCCACCAGTGATATCCAGGGGGCCGGGGAGCTGTTTTTT,CATSDIQGAGELFF
TRBJ2-1,few,.,TRBV4-3,TGCGCCAGCAGCCGGAAAAGGACTACTGGTGAGCAGTTCTTC,CASSRKRTTGEQFF
TRBJ2-3,many,.,TRBV27,TGTGCCAGCAGTACCCACACAGATACGCAGTATTTT,CASSTHTDTQYF
TRBJ2-1,.,TRBD2,TRBV7-2,TGTGCCAGCAGCTCGGGACTAGCGGGGGGCAGGGAGGAGCAGTTCTTC,CASSSGLAGGREEQFF
TRBJ1-1,many,.,TRBV2,TGTGCCAGCACCCTGAGGGGGGATGAAGCTTTCTTT,CASTLRGDEAFF
TRBJ2-5,.,TRBD2,TRBV20-1,TGCAGTGCTTTATTAGCGGGGGTCCAAGAGACCCAGTACTTC,CSALLAGVQETQYF
TRBJ2-5,.,.,TRBV3-1,TGTGCCAGCAGCCAAGTGCGCCACCCCTCGGAGACCCAGTACTTC,CASSQVRHPSETQYF
TRBJ1-1,.,TRBD1,TRBV24-1,TGTGCCACCAGTGATTCCCCGGGACAGGGTCGGGCTGAAGCTTTCTTT,CATSDSPGQGRAEAFF
TRBJ2-1,few,.,TRBV20-1,TGCAGTGCTAGAGTAGCTGGTGAGCAGTTCTTC,CSARVAGEQFF
TRBJ1-5,few,.,TRBV6-2/TRBV6-3,TGTGCCAGCAGCCTGGGACGGAACGGCCGAAACCAGCCCCAGCATTTT,CASSLGRNGRNQPQHF
TRBJ1-4,.,.,TRBV5-1,TGCGCCAGCAGCTTGGCCGGAGAGGGGAATGAAAAACTGTTTTTT,CASSLAGEGNEKLFF
TRBJ2-3,few,.,TRBV5-1,TGCGCCAGCATCCGGGATTTGGTCACAGATACGCAGTATTTT,CASIRDLVTDTQYF